This is a list of T cell receptor beta chains from one sample in a study of shared clonotypes between healthy human individuals. Profiled with immunoSEQ multiplex PCR; TCRdb holds only in-frame clones, not every one. This repertoire shows around 2.5 million clones, 93% found once; its top ten account for 0.36%. Sequencing was performed on naive CD4+ T cells from PBMCs. The receptors shown here come from a young man in good health. Some clones in this sample may be carry-over from other donors' samples. The CDR3 runs from the conserved cysteine through the conserved F or W. The order of the fields is clone size, V gene, J gene, D gene, CDR3 protein, CDR3 DNA. The D gene is left open where the match is weak. Only part of the rows carry a size: once, few, many, or a class if the clone is expanded.

once	TRBV5-1	TRBJ2-1	TRBD2	CASSYLAGAGNEQFF	TGCGCCAGCAGCTACCTAGCGGGAGCGGGCAATGAGCAGTTCTTC
-	TRBV9	TRBJ2-1	-	CASSVGGLNNEQFF	TGTGCCAGCAGCGTAGGGGGCTTGAACAATGAGCAGTTCTTC
-	TRBV19	TRBJ1-2	-	CASRTSFGYTF	TGTGCCAGTAGGACGTCTTTTGGCTACACCTTC
-	TRBV19	TRBJ1-5	TRBD1	CASSTGTGIRNQPQHF	TGTGCCAGTAGTACCGGGACAGGGATCCGCAATCAGCCCCAGCATTTT
-	TRBV7-9	TRBJ2-5	-	CASSLAQKGVGETQYF	TGTGCCAGCAGCTTAGCGCAGAAGGGAGTGGGAGAGACCCAGTACTTC
-	TRBV19	TRBJ2-1	TRBD2	CASRRPGLGANEQFF	TGTGCCAGTAGAAGGCCGGGACTAGGGGCCAATGAGCAGTTCTTC
-	TRBV7-6	TRBJ2-2	-	CASSLENGGAGELFF	TGTGCCAGCAGCTTAGAGAATGGGGGCGCCGGGGAGCTGTTTTTT
once	TRBV6-1	TRBJ1-3	-	CASSTWAAGNTIYF	TGTGCCAGCAGTACTTGGGCGGCTGGAAACACCATATATTTT
-	TRBV19	TRBJ1-3	-	CASSWEGISSGNTIYF	TGTGCCAGTAGTTGGGAAGGGATCAGCTCTGGAAACACCATATATTTT
-	TRBV5-1	TRBJ2-1	-	CASSKDPGPSEFF	TGCGCCAGCAGCAAGGATCCGGGACCCAGCGAGTTCTTC
-	TRBV27	TRBJ1-1	TRBD1	CASSPGQGLKNTEAFF	TGTGCCAGCAGCCCGGGACAGGGACTTAAGAACACTGAAGCTTTCTTT
-	TRBV7-2	TRBJ2-3	-	CASSLVLQGDTQYF	TGTGCCAGCAGCTTAGTCCTTCAGGGAGATACGCAGTATTTT
-	TRBV5-4	TRBJ2-5	TRBD2	CASSLPRAGGETQYF	TGTGCCAGCAGCTTGCCCAGGGCGGGAGGAGAGACCCAGTACTTC
-	TRBV7-9	TRBJ1-1	-	CASTLGMGRTTAEAFF	TGTGCCAGCACCCTAGGGATGGGCCGGACAACAGCTGAAGCTTTCTTT
-	TRBV28	TRBJ2-7	-	CASSIHRAGISEQYF	TGTGCCAGCAGTATCCACAGGGCCGGGATCTCCGAGCAGTACTTC
-	TRBV10-3	TRBJ1-3	-	CAISETPGYSGNTIYF	TGTGCCATCAGTGAGACGCCAGGCTACTCTGGAAACACCATATATTTT
-	TRBV27	TRBJ1-2	TRBD1	CASSLSGSYDRGLYGYTF	TGTGCCAGCAGTTTATCCGGCTCGTACGACAGGGGCCTCTATGGCTACACCTTC
-	TRBV4-3	TRBJ2-3	TRBD2	CASSFGLAESSSTDTQYF	TGCGCCAGCAGCTTCGGACTAGCGGAGAGTTCTAGCACAGATACGCAGTATTTT
-	TRBV10-3	TRBJ1-3	-	CAISGPNRSGNTIYF	TGTGCCATCAGTGGACCTAACCGCTCTGGAAACACCATATATTTT
-	TRBV5-6	TRBJ2-1	TRBD2	CASSPSGGPYNEQFF	TGTGCCAGCAGCCCTAGCGGGGGCCCTTACAATGAGCAGTTCTTC
-	TRBV10-3	TRBJ2-2	-	CAISDRRGARGTGELFF	TGTGCCATCAGCGACAGGAGGGGGGCCCGCGGCACCGGGGAGCTGTTTTTT
-	TRBV2	TRBJ2-5	-	CASRSSETQYF	TGTGCCAGCAGGTCATCGGAGACCCAGTACTTC
-	TRBV5-8	TRBJ2-1	TRBD2	CASSRGTSGYNEQFF	TGTGCCAGCAGCCGCGGGACTAGCGGTTACAATGAGCAGTTCTTC
-	TRBV2	TRBJ1-2	-	CASSDVVGQLGYTF	TGTGCCAGCAGTGACGTCGTCGGACAGCTTGGCTACACCTTC
-	TRBV29-1	TRBJ2-7	-	CSGPNEQYF	TGCAGCGGCCCGAACGAGCAGTACTTC
-	TRBV18	TRBJ2-3	TRBD2	CASSPGLAGAGDTQYF	TGTGCCAGCTCACCAGGGCTAGCGGGAGCCGGAGATACGCAGTATTTT
-	TRBV30	TRBJ2-7	-	CAWKHRRVDSYEQYF	TGTGCCTGGAAACATAGGCGGGTCGACTCCTACGAGCAGTACTTC
-	TRBV5-1	TRBJ2-3	TRBD2	CASSLGTSGSSWDRDTQYF	TGCGCCAGCAGCCTGGGGACTAGCGGGAGTAGTTGGGATCGGGATACGCAGTATTTT
-	TRBV4-1	TRBJ1-3	-	CASSQPGWGRNTIYF	TGCGCCAGCAGCCAACCTGGGTGGGGGAGAAACACCATATATTTT
-	TRBV7-9	TRBJ2-1	TRBD1	CASSLGAGGDEQFF	TGTGCCAGCAGCTTAGGGGCAGGGGGCGATGAGCAGTTCTTC
-	TRBV5-1	TRBJ2-4	TRBD2	CASSFLEAGGAKNIQYF	TGCGCCAGCAGCTTCCTGGAAGCGGGAGGGGCCAAAAACATTCAGTACTTC
-	TRBV30	TRBJ1-6	-	CAWSVQINSPLHF	TGTGCCTGGAGTGTACAGATAAATTCACCCCTCCACTTT
once	TRBV7-8	TRBJ2-3	-	CASNWRGRVDTQYF	TGTGCCAGCAATTGGCGGGGTAGGGTTGATACGCAGTATTTT
-	TRBV27	TRBJ2-1	TRBD2	CASRSPGLAYNEQFF	TGTGCCAGCAGATCCCCGGGACTAGCCTACAATGAGCAGTTCTTC
-	TRBV27	TRBJ2-2	-	CASGGGDTGELFF	TGTGCCAGTGGCGGCGGGGACACCGGGGAGCTGTTTTTT
-	TRBV11-2	TRBJ1-1	-	CASSLERGNTEAFF	TGTGCCAGCAGCTTAGAAAGGGGGAACACTGAAGCTTTCTTT
-	TRBV27	TRBJ2-1	-	CASSSMGPYNEQFF	TGTGCCAGCAGTTCCATGGGGCCCTACAATGAGCAGTTCTTC
-	TRBV28	TRBJ1-5	TRBD1	CASSLFGTASNQPQHF	TGTGCCAGCAGTTTATTTGGGACAGCAAGCAATCAGCCCCAGCATTTT
-	TRBV7-2	TRBJ2-7	TRBD2	CASSYSGISYEQYF	TGTGCCAGCAGCTATAGCGGGATCTCCTACGAGCAGTACTTC
-	TRBV4-2	TRBJ1-5	-	CASSQEEVREGQPQHF	TGTGCCAGCAGCCAAGAGGAAGTAAGGGAAGGTCAGCCCCAGCATTTT
once	TRBV5-4	TRBJ2-1	TRBD2	CASTGRLADNNEQFF	TGTGCCAGCACCGGAAGACTAGCGGACAACAATGAGCAGTTCTTC
-	TRBV15	TRBJ2-7	TRBD1	CATSRDRTDEQYF	TGTGCCACCAGCCGGGACAGGACCGACGAGCAGTACTTC
once	TRBV6-1	TRBJ2-7	-	CASSETATYEQYF	TGTGCCAGCAGTGAGACAGCGACCTACGAGCAGTACTTC
-	TRBV4-3	TRBJ2-3	-	CASSQGQRTDTQYF	TGCGCCAGCAGCCAAGGTCAGCGCACAGATACGCAGTATTTT
-	TRBV30	TRBJ2-7	-	CALTLGRYEQYF	TGTGCCCTCACCCTGGGGCGCTACGAGCAGTACTTC
once	TRBV18	TRBJ2-7	-	CASSPRGTKGPPSTYEQYF	TGTGCCAGCTCACCGCGGGGAACTAAGGGACCTCCATCCACCTACGAGCAGTACTTC
-	TRBV28	TRBJ2-7	-	CASSLVPGNAPYEQYF	TGTGCCAGCAGTTTGGTTCCGGGGAACGCGCCGTACGAGCAGTACTTC
few	TRBV9	TRBJ1-1	TRBD1	CASSAWDRVDEAFF	TGTGCCAGCAGCGCCTGGGACAGGGTGGATGAAGCTTTCTTT
-	TRBV30	TRBJ1-4	-	CAWSRDDNRGSEKLFF	TGTGCCTGGAGCCGCGACGACAACCGGGGGTCGGAAAAACTGTTTTTT
once	TRBV15	TRBJ2-3	TRBD1	CATSRTGASTDTQYF	TGTGCCACCAGCAGGACAGGGGCGAGCACAGATACGCAGTATTTT
-	TRBV6-5	TRBJ2-3	TRBD2	CASRRLAGGADTQYF	TGTGCCAGCAGGCGACTAGCGGGAGGCGCAGATACGCAGTATTTT
once	TRBV7-9	TRBJ2-1	TRBD2	CASSLRLWGLASYNEQFF	TGTGCCAGCAGCCTACGACTGTGGGGACTAGCCTCCTACAATGAGCAGTTCTTC
-	TRBV6-1	TRBJ2-7	-	CARIDRNDEQYF	TGTGCCAGAATTGACAGGAACGACGAGCAGTACTTC
-	TRBV14	TRBJ2-5	-	CASSQPGSETQYF	TGTGCCAGCAGCCAACCAGGGTCAGAGACCCAGTACTTC
-	TRBV28	TRBJ1-2	TRBD1	CALGDRAQANYGYTF	TGTGCCCTGGGGGACAGGGCCCAAGCTAACTATGGCTACACCTTC